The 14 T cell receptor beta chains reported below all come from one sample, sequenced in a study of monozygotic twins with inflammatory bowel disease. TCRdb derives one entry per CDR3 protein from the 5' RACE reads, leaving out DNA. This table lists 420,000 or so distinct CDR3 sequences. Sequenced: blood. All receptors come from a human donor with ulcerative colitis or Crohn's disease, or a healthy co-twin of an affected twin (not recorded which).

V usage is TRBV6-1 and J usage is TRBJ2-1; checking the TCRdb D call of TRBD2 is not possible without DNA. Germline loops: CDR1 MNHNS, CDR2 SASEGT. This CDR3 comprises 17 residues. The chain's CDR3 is CASSLHTSGSSYNEQFF.

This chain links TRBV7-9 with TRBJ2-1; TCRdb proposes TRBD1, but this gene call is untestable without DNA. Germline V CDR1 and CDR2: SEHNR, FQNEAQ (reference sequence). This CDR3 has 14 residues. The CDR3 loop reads CASSLVQGQLSEFF. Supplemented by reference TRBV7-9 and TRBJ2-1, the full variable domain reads DTGVSQNPRHKITKRGQNVTFRCDPISEHNRLYWYRQTLGQGPEFLTYFQNEAQLEKSRLLSDRFSAERPKGSFSTLEIQRTEQGDSAMYLCASSLVQGQLSEFFGPGTRLTVL.

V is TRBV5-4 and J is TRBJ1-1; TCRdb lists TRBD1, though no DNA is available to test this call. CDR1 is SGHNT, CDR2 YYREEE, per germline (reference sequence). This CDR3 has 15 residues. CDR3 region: CASSLAQGLNTEAFF.

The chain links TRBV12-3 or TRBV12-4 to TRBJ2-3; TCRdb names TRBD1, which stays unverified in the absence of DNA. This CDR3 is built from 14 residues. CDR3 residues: CASSFSGATDTQYF.

The CDR3 spells CSATDRYMNTEAFF. The chain joins TRBV20-1 to TRBJ1-1. This CDR3 spans 14 amino acids. Germline V gene sequence: CDR1 DFQATT, CDR2 SNEGSKA (reference sequence).

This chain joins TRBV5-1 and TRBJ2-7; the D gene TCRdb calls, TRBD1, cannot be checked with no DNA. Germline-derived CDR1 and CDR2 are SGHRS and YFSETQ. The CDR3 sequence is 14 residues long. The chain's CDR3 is CASSVTGGIYEQYF.

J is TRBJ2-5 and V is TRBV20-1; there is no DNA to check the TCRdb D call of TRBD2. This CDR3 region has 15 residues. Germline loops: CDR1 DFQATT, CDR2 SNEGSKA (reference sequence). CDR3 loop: CSASWLARLVETQYF.

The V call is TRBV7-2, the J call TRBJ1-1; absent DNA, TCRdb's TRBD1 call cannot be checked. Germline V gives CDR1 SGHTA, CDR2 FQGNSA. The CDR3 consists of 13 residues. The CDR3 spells CASSWDGRTEAFF.

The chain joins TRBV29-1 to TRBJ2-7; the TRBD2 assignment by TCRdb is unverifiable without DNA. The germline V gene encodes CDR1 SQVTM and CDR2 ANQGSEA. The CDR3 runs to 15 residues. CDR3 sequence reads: CSVEGKVEGVYEQYF.

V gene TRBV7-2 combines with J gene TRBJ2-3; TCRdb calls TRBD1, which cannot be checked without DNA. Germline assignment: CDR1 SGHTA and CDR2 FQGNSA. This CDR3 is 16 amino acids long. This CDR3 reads CASSLVSGAPTDTQYF.

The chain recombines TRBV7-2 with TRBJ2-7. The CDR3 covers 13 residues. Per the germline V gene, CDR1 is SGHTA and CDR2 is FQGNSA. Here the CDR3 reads CASSQEMFYEQYF.

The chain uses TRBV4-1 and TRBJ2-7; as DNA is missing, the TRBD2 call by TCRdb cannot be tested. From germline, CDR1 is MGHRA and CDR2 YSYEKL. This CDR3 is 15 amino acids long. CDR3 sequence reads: CASSPGTADSYEQYF.

The chain's CDR3 is CASKQGDTEAFF. The genes are TRBV27 and TRBJ1-1; TCRdb picks TRBD1, but there is no DNA to check that call. The CDR3 sequence is 12 residues long. CDR1 is MNHEY and CDR2 is SMNVEV in the germline V gene (reference sequence).

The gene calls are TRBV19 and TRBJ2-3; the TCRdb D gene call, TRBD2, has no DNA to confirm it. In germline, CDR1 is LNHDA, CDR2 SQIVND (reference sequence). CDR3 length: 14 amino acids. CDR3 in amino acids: CASRLAGTTDTQYF.